This TCR beta chain was recorded in a study of monozygotic twins with cystic fibrosis. Concerning this clone: Its specificity is not known.

TCRdb's copy holds only in-frame clones and misses some; the assay was immunoSEQ multiplex PCR. The sample carries 13,000 to 15,000 clones, approximately 98% recorded once. Germline CDR1 MDHEN, CDR2 SYDVKM. V lost 5 bases to trimming and J lost 7 bases, with 17 bases between them. This CDR3 has 15 residues. General study points: Co-twins had the most similar V usage for 13 of 16 pairs, J for 8. Monozygotic CF twins shared more identical nucleotide clonotypes than unrelated patients.

Sequenced sample: blood. The sequence derives from a girl under 10 years old with cystic fibrosis. This sequence joins TRBV28 and TRBJ2-2; D assignment may be TRBD1 or TRBD2 (5 bases each). The CDR3 loop is CASSPGTLLIGELFF. The CDR3 coding sequence is TGTGCCAGCAGTCCGGGGACCCTTCTAATCGGGGAGCTGTTTTTT.